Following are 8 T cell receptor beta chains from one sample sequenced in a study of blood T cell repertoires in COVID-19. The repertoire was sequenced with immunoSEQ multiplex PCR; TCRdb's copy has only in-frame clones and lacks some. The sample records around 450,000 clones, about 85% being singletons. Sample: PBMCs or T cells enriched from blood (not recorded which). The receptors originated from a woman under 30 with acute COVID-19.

This CDR3 is CASSSRDRGARELFF. The CDR3 nucleotides are TGTGCCAGCAGCTCACGGGACAGGGGAGCGCGGGAGCTGTTTTTT. The chain combines TRBV11-1 with TRBJ2-2, with 10 bases that match TRBD1. The junction had 8 bases not matched to a gene; V was cut back by 4 bases and J by 9 bases. Germline V gene data show CDR1 as SGHAT and CDR2 as FQDESV (reference sequence). This CDR3 is 15 amino acids long.

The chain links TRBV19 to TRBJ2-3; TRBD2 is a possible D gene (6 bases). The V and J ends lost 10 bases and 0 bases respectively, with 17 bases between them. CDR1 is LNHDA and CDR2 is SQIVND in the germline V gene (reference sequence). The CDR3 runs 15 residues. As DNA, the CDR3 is TGTGCCACGAAAACTGCGGGACGGAGCACAGATACGCAGTATTTT. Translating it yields CATKTAGRSTDTQYF.

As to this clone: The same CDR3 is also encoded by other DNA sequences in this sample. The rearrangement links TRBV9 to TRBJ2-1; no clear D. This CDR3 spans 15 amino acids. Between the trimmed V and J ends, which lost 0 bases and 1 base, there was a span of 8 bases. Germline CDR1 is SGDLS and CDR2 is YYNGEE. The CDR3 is CASSVVGGSYNEQFF. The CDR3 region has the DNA TGTGCCAGCAGCGTAGTTGGCGGTTCCTACAATGAGCAGTTCTTC. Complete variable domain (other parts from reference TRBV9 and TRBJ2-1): DSGVTQTPKHLITATGQRVTLRCSPRSGDLSVYWYQQSLDQGLQFLIQYYNGEERAKGNILERFSAQQFPDLHSELNLSSLELGDSALYFCASSVVGGSYNEQFFGPGTRLTVL.

The CDR3 region is CASSLQGLRSNEQFF. DNA of the CDR3: TGTGCCAGCAGCCTACAGGGATTAAGGTCCAATGAGCAGTTCTTC. V and J are TRBV27 and TRBJ2-1, with a weak D call TRBD1 (6 bases). This CDR3 spans 15 amino acids. Germline loops: CDR1 MNHEY, CDR2 SMNVEV (reference sequence). V was shortened by 6 bases and J by 6 bases, with 18 bases between the two germline ends.

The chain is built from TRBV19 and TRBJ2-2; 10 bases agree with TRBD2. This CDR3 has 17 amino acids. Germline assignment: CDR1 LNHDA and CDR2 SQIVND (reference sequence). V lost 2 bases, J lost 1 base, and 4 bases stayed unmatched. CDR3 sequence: CASSIISGGLNTGELFF. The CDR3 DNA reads TGTGCCAGTAGTATAATTAGCGGGGGGCTGAACACCGGGGAGCTGTTTTTT. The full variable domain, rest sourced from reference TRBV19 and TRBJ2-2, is DGGITQSPKYLFRKEGQNVTLSCEQNLNHDAMYWYRQDPGQGLRLIYYSQIVNDFQKGDIAEGYSVSREKKESFPLTVTSAQKNPTAFYLCASSIISGGLNTGELFFGEGSRLTVL.

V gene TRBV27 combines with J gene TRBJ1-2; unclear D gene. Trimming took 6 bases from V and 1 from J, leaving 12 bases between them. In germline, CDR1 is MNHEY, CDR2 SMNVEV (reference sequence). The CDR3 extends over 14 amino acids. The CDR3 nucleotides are TGTGCCAGCAGCCCAGATGGCCTTAACTATGGCTACACCTTC. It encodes CASSPDGLNYGYTF.

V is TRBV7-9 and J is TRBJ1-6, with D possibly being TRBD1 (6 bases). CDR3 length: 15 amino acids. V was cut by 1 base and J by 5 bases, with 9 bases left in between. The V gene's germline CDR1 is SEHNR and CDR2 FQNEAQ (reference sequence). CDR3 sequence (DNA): TGTGCCAGCAGCTTAGTGGCAGGGGATAATTCACCCCTCCACTTT. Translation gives CASSLVAGDNSPLHF.

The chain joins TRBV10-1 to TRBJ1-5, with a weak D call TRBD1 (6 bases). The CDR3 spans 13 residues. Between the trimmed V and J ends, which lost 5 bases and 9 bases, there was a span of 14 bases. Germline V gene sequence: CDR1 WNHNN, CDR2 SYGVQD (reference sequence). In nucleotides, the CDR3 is TGCGCCAGCAGTCGGGACAAAGGATCGCCCCAGCATTTT. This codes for CASSRDKGSPQHF.